This T cell receptor beta chain was found in a study of blood T cell repertoires in COVID-19 (dated by TCRdb to 2020 to 2022). For the study in its entirety: Samples from collaborators originated in the United States, Italy and Spain and spanned both the acute and convalescent phases of COVID-19. The prospective study material was composed of cDNA or gDNA derived from T cells, B-cell-depleted T cells, or PBMCs. Deeply sampled blood TCRbeta repertoires from subjects exposed to, actively infected with, or recovered from COVID-19 were included in the dataset. The repertoires were made available in a free public database intended to serve as a resource for research on the immune response to SARS-CoV-2. The samples were drawn from the first 160 participants of the ongoing ImmuneRACE study and from over 950 subjects provided by 6 global collaborators. A de-identified subject ID, COVID-19 status, age in years and sex were almost always included in the sample metadata. HLA class I and class II types, where available, came from metadata supplied by the sample provider rather than from assay-based typing.

This clone appeared a few times. Its antigen has not been determined. Base-call qualities are not available, and no considerably larger clone is one nucleotide away. V sheds 3 bases and J sheds 5 bases, leaving 16 bases between their ends. Reading from cysteine to phenylalanine, the CDR3 counts 15 amino acids. Only the CDR3 region is kept as DNA, spanning 45 bases read in frame from base 1. CDR1 and CDR2 are read off the germline V gene (reference sequence) as LNHDA and SQIVND. The immunoSEQ Assay, a bias-controlled multiplex PCR, was used to amplify TCRbeta CDR3 regions from genomic DNA. Regarding the original processing steps: The number of nucleated cells in each sample was estimated from the amplification of reference gene primers within the assay. Sequence reads were collapsed and filtered to measure the absolute abundance of every unique TCRbeta CDR3 rearrangement. For each sample, productive Simpson clonality was calculated as the square root of Simpson's diversity index across productive rearrangements. TCRdb took over this immuneACCESS table, retaining in-frame rearrangements with V and J assigned. Such tables are incomplete; in checked studies, under half of the missing clones stem from an unresolved V gene, and the remainder is unexplained. Clone size and V and J calls were adopted from that table, with D and trimming inferred from the DNA. A total of around 220,000 clones appear in this sample, 87% of them only once. Clones ranked in the top ten supply about 6% of the sample.

Participants in the prospective study were aged about 18 to 90 years, lived in 20 to 25 United States geographic areas, and enrolled through a virtual design. Cohort assignment in the prospective study relied on participant-reported clinical history from a screening survey and a study questionnaire. Each participant in the prospective study had whole blood, serum and a nasopharyngeal or oropharyngeal swab collected by mobile phlebotomists. Over an approximately 2-month period, participants in the prospective study had the option of providing additional blood draws and questionnaires. Blood samples from the prospective study were shipped frozen or at room temperature prior to DNA extraction. Paper-wide results and their limitations: Clinical and demographic metadata were provided uncurated, with the amount varying by source and participant.

The clonotype was recovered from a woman under 40 with acute COVID-19. The sequenced sample consisted of PBMCs or T cells enriched from blood (not recorded which). This chain is built from TRBV19 and TRBJ1-1; the D segment could be TRBD1, given 5 matching bases. The CDR3 region: CASSITAGGETEAFF. Read as DNA, the sequence is TGTGCCAGTAGTATCACCGCCGGGGGGGAGACTGAAGCTTTCTTT.